The 21 T cell receptor beta chains listed next were all sequenced from one sample in a study of blood T cell repertoires in COVID-19. Assay: immunoSEQ multiplex PCR; the TCRdb copy retains only in-frame clones and omits some. This table has more than 250,000 clones, about nine tenths appearing once. The sequenced sample was PBMCs or T cells enriched from blood (not recorded which). The receptors shown here come from a woman between 18 and 29 years old who had recovered from COVID-19.

In this sample, this clone turned up a few times. The chain recombines TRBV28 with TRBJ1-5; TRBD1 is a possible D gene (5 bases). Germline values: CDR1 MDHEN, CDR2 SYDVKM. The CDR3 spans 16 residues. V lost 5 bases to trimming and J lost 3 bases, with 17 bases between them. DNA for the CDR3: TGTGCCAGCAGTCAGGGTAGGGCAGGGTTCAATCAGCCCCAGCATTTT. It translates to CASSQGRAGFNQPQHF.

This sequence joins TRBV25-1 and TRBJ2-7; 7 positions agree with TRBD2. Germline V gene lookup returns CDR1 MGHDK and CDR2 SYGVNS. The CDR3 covers 15 residues. V was pared by 2 bases and J by 5 bases, with 9 bases of the junction left unmatched. CDR3 coding DNA: TGTGCCAGCAGTGAAGAAAGGCGGGAGCGCCACGAGCAGTACTTC. This codes for CASSEERRERHEQYF.

This clone was counted once. The chain joins TRBV2 to TRBJ2-1; 8 bases are a match to TRBD1. The CDR3 spans 14 residues. The germline V gene has CDR1 SNHLY and CDR2 FYNNEI. The trim removed 6 bases at V and 6 bases at J, leaving 7 bases unmatched. The CDR3 is CASRGQGFFNEQFF. The CDR3 DNA is TGTGCCAGCAGAGGACAGGGATTTTTCAATGAGCAGTTCTTC.

The V call is TRBV27, the J call TRBJ2-1; a weak D match, TRBD1 (6 bases). Germline CDR1 MNHEY, CDR2 SMNVEV (reference sequence). This CDR3 is 13 amino acids long. Trimming stripped 5 bases from V and 9 bases from J, with 14 bases between. CDR3 nucleotide sequence: TGTGCCAGCAGTAGCCAGGGGTTAGGTGAGCAGTTCTTC. Amino acids: CASSSQGLGEQFF.

CDR3 nucleotides: TGTGCCAGCAGTTTATCAGAGCGCAGGGTACAAGCTTTCTTT. Translating gives CASSLSERRVQAFF. This sequence joins TRBV28 and TRBJ1-1; TRBD1 might be the D (5 bases). Trimming left V 1 base short and J 9 bases short, with 15 bases between. This CDR3 contains 14 residues. From germline, CDR1 is MDHEN and CDR2 SYDVKM.

The chain combines TRBV2 with TRBJ2-1; a weak D match, TRBD2 (6 bases). V was pared by 4 bases and J by 1 base, with 8 bases between. Looked up from germline, CDR1 is SNHLY and CDR2 is FYNNEI. The CDR3 totals 14 residues. The DNA for the CDR3 is TGTGCCAGCAGTGCCGGGGGATCCTACAATGAGCAGTTCTTC. This sequence encodes CASSAGGSYNEQFF.

This clone appeared many times. CDR3 loop: CAISPGDSYNEQFF. The DNA for the CDR3 is TGTGCCATCAGTCCGGGGGACTCCTACAATGAGCAGTTCTTC. J is TRBJ2-1 and V is TRBV10-3, with D possibly matching TRBD2 (6 bases). This CDR3 has 14 amino acids. The V gene lost 5 bases and the J gene lost 0 bases, with 8 bases spanning the gap. CDR1 and CDR2 from the germline V gene are ENHRY and SYGVKD.

The V call is TRBV2, the J call TRBJ2-7, with a possible D match to TRBD1 (6 bases). V lost 4 bases and J 3 bases, leaving 10 bases between the germline ends. The CDR3 runs 13 residues. Germline-derived CDR1 and CDR2 are SNHLY and FYNNEI. CDR3 sequence (DNA): TGTGCCAGCAGTGCCAAGGACAGCTACGAGCAGTACTTC. Its protein product is CASSAKDSYEQYF.

The chain uses TRBV3-1 (or the pseudogene TRBV3-2) and TRBJ2-1; 10 bases match TRBD2. There are 15 residues in the CDR3. The V gene end was trimmed by 5 bases and the J gene end by 2 bases; junction bases not matched to a gene: 3. Germline V gene data show CDR1 as LGHDT and CDR2 as YNNKEL (reference sequence). Written as DNA, the CDR3 is TGTGCCAGCAGCAATAGCGGGAGGCCCTACAATGAGCAGTTCTTC. Protein product: CASSNSGRPYNEQFF.

J is TRBJ2-2 and V is TRBV13; TRBD1 agrees at 9 bases. Germline V gene data show CDR1 as PRHDT and CDR2 as FYEKMQ (reference sequence). The V segment lost 1 base and the J segment 4 bases; nucleotides outside the gene matches: 4. The CDR3 extends over 16 amino acids. CDR3 bases: TGTGCCAGCAGCTTAGAGGGACAGGGTACCACCGGGGAGCTGTTTTTT. It translates to CASSLEGQGTTGELFF.

The chain uses TRBV6-5 and TRBJ1-5; 9 nucleotides match TRBD1. The V and J ends lost 11 bases and 7 bases, in that order; junction bases with no gene match: 9. Germline CDR1 reads MNHEY; CDR2 reads SVGAGI. The CDR3 runs 13 residues. The CDR3 loop reads CAARRDREQPQHF. DNA of the CDR3: TGTGCCGCTAGGAGGGACAGGGAGCAGCCCCAGCATTTT.

The chain is built from TRBV11-2 and TRBJ2-7; D is unresolved. CDR1 and CDR2 from the germline V gene are SGHAT and FQNNGV. CDR3 length: 10 amino acids. Trimming took off 10 bases at V and 2 bases at J, with 6 bases between the two ends. CDR3 sequence: CATGAYEQYF. The CDR3 nucleotides read TGTGCCACGGGTGCCTACGAGCAGTACTTC.

V is TRBV5-4 and J is TRBJ2-3; 7 bases match TRBD1. The CDR3 runs 14 residues. CDR1 is SGHNT, CDR2 YYREEE, per germline (reference sequence). The V segment lost 1 base and the J segment 4 bases; nucleotides outside the gene matches: 3. The CDR3, as DNA: TGTGCCAGCAGCTTGCGGCAGGGGGCAGATACGCAGTATTTT. Its protein is CASSLRQGADTQYF. Using reference TRBV5-4 and TRBJ2-3 for the parts outside the CDR3, the full variable domain is ETGVTQSPTHLIKTRGQQVTLRCSSQSGHNTVSWYQQALGQGPQFIFQYYREEENGRGNFPPRFSGLQFPNYSSELNVNALELDDSALYLCASSLRQGADTQYFGPGTRLTVL.

The chain has TRBV7-2 and TRBJ2-1; 8 bases agree with TRBD2. The length of the CDR3 is 16 residues. Trimming cost V 8 bases and J 4 bases; bases outside gene matches: 13. Germline V CDR1 and CDR2: SGHTA, FQGNSA. CDR3 sequence reads: CASGGGIAGPYNEQFF. CDR3 coding DNA: TGTGCCAGCGGAGGGGGGATAGCGGGGCCTTACAATGAGCAGTTCTTC.

The table lists this clone with a count of one. J is TRBJ1-1 and V is TRBV9; 7 bases are shared with TRBD1. The CDR3 is 14 amino acids. The germline CDR1 and CDR2 sequences are SGDLS and YYNGEE. The V gene end was trimmed by 3 bases and the J gene end by 5 bases; junction bases not matched to a gene: 7. CDR3 in DNA: TGTGCCAGCAGCGCCCGGACAGGCAAAACTGAAGCTTTCTTT. Protein sequence: CASSARTGKTEAFF.

This clone has a single count. The rearrangement uses TRBV2 and TRBJ1-1, with unresolved D. Germline values: CDR1 SNHLY, CDR2 FYNNEI. The V and J ends lost 2 bases and 0 bases respectively, with 16 bases between them. The CDR3 extends over 17 amino acids. The CDR3 here is CASSESAGILMNTEAFF. The DNA of the CDR3 is TGTGCCAGCAGTGAATCGGCCGGGATCTTGATGAACACTGAAGCTTTCTTT.

The chain employs TRBV3-1 (or the pseudogene TRBV3-2) and TRBJ2-1, with TRBD1 identical over 8 bases. This CDR3 spans 14 amino acids. V lost 4 bases and J lost 5; bases outside the gene matches: 4. The germline V gene has CDR1 LGHDT and CDR2 YNNKEL (reference sequence). This CDR3 reads CASSRTGSDNEQFF. Here the CDR3 DNA reads TGTGCCAGCAGCCGGACAGGGTCAGACAATGAGCAGTTCTTC.

The chain links TRBV6-5 to TRBJ1-2; 7 nucleotides align to TRBD1. V dropped 5 bases and J dropped 6; count of bases not matched to a gene: 6. In germline, CDR1 is MNHEY, CDR2 SVGAGI. The CDR3 length is 13 residues. The CDR3 is CASSRTGVHGYTF. DNA for the CDR3: TGTGCCAGCAGTCGTACAGGGGTCCATGGCTACACCTTC.

The chain recombines TRBV14 with TRBJ2-7, with a possible D match to TRBD2 (6 bases). Germline lookup yields CDR1 SGHDN and CDR2 FVKESK. V lost 5 bases to trimming and J lost 3 bases, with 11 bases between them. The CDR3 has 13 residues. In DNA form, the CDR3 reads TGTGCCAGCAGCAGGCGGGACCTCTACGAGCAGTACTTC. This gives the protein CASSRRDLYEQYF.

The rearrangement links TRBV4-1 to TRBJ1-1; D is possibly TRBD1 (5 bases). Trimming stripped 4 bases from V and 1 base from J, with 13 bases between. Germline V gives CDR1 MGHRA, CDR2 YSYEKL. The CDR3 runs 15 residues. The CDR3 loop is CASSLPGLTNTEAFF. In DNA, the CDR3 is TGCGCCAGCAGCCTCCCGGGACTTACGAACACTGAAGCTTTCTTT.

This sequence joins TRBV20-1 and TRBJ2-1; tentatively, D is TRBD1 (5 bases). CDR3 length equals 14 residues. Germline CDR1 is DFQATT and CDR2 is SNEGSKA (reference sequence). The V and J ends lost 3 bases and 4 bases respectively, with 13 bases between them. CDR3 protein: CSASVRTPYNEQFF. CDR3 nucleotides: TGCAGTGCTAGTGTAAGGACACCATACAATGAGCAGTTCTTC.